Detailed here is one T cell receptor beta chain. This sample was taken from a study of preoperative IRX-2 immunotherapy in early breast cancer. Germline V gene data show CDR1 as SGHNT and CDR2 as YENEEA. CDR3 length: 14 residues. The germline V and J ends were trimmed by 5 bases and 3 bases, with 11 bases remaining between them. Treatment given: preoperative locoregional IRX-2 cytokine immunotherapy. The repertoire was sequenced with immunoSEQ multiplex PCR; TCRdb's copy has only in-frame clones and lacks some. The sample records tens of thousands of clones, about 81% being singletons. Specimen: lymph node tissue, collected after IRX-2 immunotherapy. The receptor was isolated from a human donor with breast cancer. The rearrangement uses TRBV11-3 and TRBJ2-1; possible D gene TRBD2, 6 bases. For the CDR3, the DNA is TGTGCCAGCAGCATAGGGAGGAGCTACAATGAGCAGTTCTTC. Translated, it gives CASSIGRSYNEQFF.